Sequencing of this TCR beta chain was carried out in a study of cytomegalovirus exposure and HLA in healthy donors. Study-wide results and limits: Under in vitro conditions, a few CMV-associated chains were confirmed as specific for CMV antigens. The study labeled 150 to 200 TCR beta chains cytomegalovirus-associated. Of the V segments, some could not be distinguished, including TRBV6-2 and TRBV6-3, and were excluded.

For this clone: Antigen specificity is unknown.

Primers: 60 Vbeta forward and 13 Jbeta reverse. The assay was immunoSEQ multiplex PCR, and TCRdb's table has in-frame clones only and misses some. The sample includes approximately 120,000 clones, over 60% of them seen just once. Trimming removed 4 bases from V and 0 bases from J, with 6 bases in between. Germline V gene lookup returns CDR1 MNHNY and CDR2 SVGAGI (reference sequence). This CDR3 has 13 amino acids. The chain carries TRBV6-6 and TRBJ1-1; no definite D call. Sequencing was carried out using PBMCs. The TCR was taken from a woman in her forties in good health and CMV-seropositive. This CDR3 reads CASSLRLNTEAFF. DNA of the CDR3: TGTGCCAGCAGTTTACGGTTGAACACTGAAGCTTTCTTT.